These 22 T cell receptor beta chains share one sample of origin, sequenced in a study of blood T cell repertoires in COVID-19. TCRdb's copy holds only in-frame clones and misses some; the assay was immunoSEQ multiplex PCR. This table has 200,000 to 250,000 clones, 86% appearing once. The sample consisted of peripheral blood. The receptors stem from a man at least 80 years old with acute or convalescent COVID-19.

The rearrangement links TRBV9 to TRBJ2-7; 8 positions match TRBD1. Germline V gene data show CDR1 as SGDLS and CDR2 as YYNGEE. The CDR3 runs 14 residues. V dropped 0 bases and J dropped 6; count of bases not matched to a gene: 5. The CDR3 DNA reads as TGTGCCAGCAGCGTAGGGACAGGGATTCCCGAGCAGTACTTC. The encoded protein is CASSVGTGIPEQYF. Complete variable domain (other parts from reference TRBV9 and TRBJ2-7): DSGVTQTPKHLITATGQRVTLRCSPRSGDLSVYWYQQSLDQGLQFLIQYYNGEERAKGNILERFSAQQFPDLHSELNLSSLELGDSALYFCASSVGTGIPEQYFGPGTRLTVT.

The CDR3 spells CASSAGSGGVYNEQFF. CDR3 in DNA: TGTGCCAGCAGCGCTGGCTCGGGGGGAGTCTACAATGAGCAGTTCTTC. The rearrangement links TRBV9 to TRBJ2-1; 7 bases agree with TRBD2. The CDR3 sequence is 16 residues long. The V and J ends lost 3 bases and 3 bases, in that order; junction bases with no gene match: 9. Per germline, CDR1 SGDLS and CDR2 YYNGEE.

CDR3 DNA: TGCGCCAGCAGCTCAGGGGTCAACCGCTACGAGCAGTACTTC. Its translation: CASSSGVNRYEQYF. The genes are TRBV5-1 and TRBJ2-7; D perhaps matches TRBD1 (6 bases). The germline V gene has CDR1 SGHRS and CDR2 YFSETQ. The CDR3 sequence is 14 residues long. Trimming stripped 3 bases from V and 3 bases from J, with 13 bases between. Full variable domain (remainder filled in from reference TRBV5-1 and TRBJ2-7): KAGVTQTPRYLIKTRGQQVTLSCSPISGHRSVSWYQQTPGQGLQFLFEYFSETQRNKGNFPGRFSGRQFSNSRSEMNVSTLELGDSALYLCASSSGVNRYEQYFGPGTRLTVT.

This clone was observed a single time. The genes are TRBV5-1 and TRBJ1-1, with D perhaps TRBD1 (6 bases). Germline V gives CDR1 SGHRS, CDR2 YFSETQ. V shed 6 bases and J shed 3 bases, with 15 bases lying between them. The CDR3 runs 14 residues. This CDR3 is CASTLLGGDTEAFF. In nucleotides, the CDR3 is TGCGCCAGCACTCTCCTAGGGGGGGACACTGAAGCTTTCTTT.

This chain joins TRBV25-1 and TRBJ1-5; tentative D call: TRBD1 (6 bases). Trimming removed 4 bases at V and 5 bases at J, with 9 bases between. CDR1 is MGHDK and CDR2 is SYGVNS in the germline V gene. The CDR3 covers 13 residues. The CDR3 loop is CASSARGYQPQHF. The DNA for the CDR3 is TGTGCCAGCAGTGCCAGGGGCTATCAGCCCCAGCATTTT.

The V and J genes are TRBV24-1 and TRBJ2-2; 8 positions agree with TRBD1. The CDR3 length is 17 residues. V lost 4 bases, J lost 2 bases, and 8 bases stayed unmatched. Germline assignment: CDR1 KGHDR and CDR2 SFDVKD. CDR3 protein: CATSDPPGTGNTGELFF. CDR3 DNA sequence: TGTGCCACCAGTGACCCCCCCGGGACAGGTAACACCGGGGAGCTGTTTTTT.

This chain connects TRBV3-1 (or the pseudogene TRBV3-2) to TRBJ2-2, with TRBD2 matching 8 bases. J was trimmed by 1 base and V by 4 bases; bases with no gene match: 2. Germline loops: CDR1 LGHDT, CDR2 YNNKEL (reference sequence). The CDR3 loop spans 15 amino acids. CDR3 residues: CASSPGLGNTGELFF. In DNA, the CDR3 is TGTGCCAGCAGCCCGGGACTAGGGAACACCGGGGAGCTGTTTTTT.

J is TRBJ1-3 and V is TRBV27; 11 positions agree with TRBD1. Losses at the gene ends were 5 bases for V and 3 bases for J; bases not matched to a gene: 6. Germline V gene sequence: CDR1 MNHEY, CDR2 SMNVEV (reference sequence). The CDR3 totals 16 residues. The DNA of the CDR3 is TGTGCCAGCAGTGGAGGACAGGGGGCGCGTGGAAACACCATATATTTT. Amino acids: CASSGGQGARGNTIYF.

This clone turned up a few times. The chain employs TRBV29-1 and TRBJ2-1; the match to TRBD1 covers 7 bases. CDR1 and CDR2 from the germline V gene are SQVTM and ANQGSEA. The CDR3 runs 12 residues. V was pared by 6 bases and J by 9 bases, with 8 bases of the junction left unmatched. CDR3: CSVTRQGREQFF. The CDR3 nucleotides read TGCAGCGTCACCAGACAGGGCCGTGAGCAGTTCTTC.

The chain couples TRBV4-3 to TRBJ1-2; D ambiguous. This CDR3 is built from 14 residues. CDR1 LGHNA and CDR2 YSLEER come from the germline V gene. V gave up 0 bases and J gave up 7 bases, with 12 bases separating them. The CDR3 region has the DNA TGCGCCAGCAGCCAAGAGAGAGGTCTAGGTGGCTACACCTTC. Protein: CASSQERGLGGYTF.

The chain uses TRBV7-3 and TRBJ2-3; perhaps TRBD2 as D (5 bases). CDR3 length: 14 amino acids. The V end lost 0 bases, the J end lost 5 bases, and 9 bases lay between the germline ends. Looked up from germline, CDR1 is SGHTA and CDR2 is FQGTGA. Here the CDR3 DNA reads TGTGCCAGCAGCTTAACGAGGGATTTAGATACGCAGTATTTT. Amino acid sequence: CASSLTRDLDTQYF.

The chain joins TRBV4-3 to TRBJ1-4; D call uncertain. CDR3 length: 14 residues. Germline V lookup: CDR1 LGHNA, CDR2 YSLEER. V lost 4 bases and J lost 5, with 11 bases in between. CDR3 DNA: TGCGCCAGCAGCCGACAATTTCCGAATGAAAAACTGTTTTTT. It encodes CASSRQFPNEKLFF.

Here the CDR3 DNA reads TGCGCCAGTTTCCCGGGACTAGCGGGCCACGGGGAGCTGTTTTTT. Translated: CASFPGLAGHGELFF. J is TRBJ2-2 and V is TRBV5-1; 12 nucleotides align to TRBD2. V gave up 8 bases and J gave up 7 bases; unmatched junction bases: 9. The length of the CDR3 is 15 residues. In germline, CDR1 is SGHRS, CDR2 YFSETQ.

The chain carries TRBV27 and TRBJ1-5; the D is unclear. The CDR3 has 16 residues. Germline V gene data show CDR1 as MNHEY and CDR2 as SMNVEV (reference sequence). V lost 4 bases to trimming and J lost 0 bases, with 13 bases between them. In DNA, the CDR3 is TGTGCCAGCAGTTCTAGACCCCCGTATAGCAATCAGCCCCAGCATTTT. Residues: CASSSRPPYSNQPQHF.

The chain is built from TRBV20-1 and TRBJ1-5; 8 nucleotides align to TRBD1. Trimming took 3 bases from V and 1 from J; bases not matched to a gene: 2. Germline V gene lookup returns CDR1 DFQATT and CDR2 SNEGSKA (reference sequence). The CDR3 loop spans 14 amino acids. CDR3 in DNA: TGCAGTGCTAGTCAGGGGGCGAGCAATCAGCCCCAGCATTTT. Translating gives CSASQGASNQPQHF.

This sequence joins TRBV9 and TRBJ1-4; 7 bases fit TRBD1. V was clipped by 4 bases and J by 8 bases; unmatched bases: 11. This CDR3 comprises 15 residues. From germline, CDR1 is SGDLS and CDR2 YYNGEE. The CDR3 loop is CASSPPAPQGEKLFF. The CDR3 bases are TGTGCCAGCAGCCCTCCAGCTCCACAGGGGGAAAAACTGTTTTTT.

The CDR3 loop reads CASSLMGQGNTEAFF. The CDR3 DNA is TGTGCCAGCAGCCTAATGGGACAGGGGAACACTGAAGCTTTCTTT. The rearrangement joins TRBV7-2 to TRBJ1-1, with 9 bases that match TRBD1. J gave up 1 base and V 5 bases, and 5 bases lay outside the gene matches. The V gene's germline CDR1 is SGHTA and CDR2 FQGNSA. The length of the CDR3 is 15 residues.

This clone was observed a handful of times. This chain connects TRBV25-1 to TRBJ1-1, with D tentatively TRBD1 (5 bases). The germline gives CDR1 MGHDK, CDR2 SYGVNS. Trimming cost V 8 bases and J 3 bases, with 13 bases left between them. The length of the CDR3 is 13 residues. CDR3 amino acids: CASQGLGDTEAFF. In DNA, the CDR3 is TGTGCCAGCCAGGGCTTAGGGGACACTGAAGCTTTCTTT.

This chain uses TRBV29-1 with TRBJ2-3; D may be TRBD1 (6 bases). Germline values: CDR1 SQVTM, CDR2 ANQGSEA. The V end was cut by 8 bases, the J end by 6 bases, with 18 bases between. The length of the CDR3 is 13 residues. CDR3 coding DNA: TGCAGCTCCAAGCCAGGGGCTGACGATACGCAGTATTTT. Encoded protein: CSSKPGADDTQYF.

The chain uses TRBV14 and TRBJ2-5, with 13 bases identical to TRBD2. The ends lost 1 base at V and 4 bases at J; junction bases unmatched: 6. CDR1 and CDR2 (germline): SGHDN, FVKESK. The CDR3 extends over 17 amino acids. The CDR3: CASSQGTSGRARETQYF. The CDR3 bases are TGTGCCAGCAGCCAAGGGACTAGCGGGAGAGCTAGAGAGACCCAGTACTTC.

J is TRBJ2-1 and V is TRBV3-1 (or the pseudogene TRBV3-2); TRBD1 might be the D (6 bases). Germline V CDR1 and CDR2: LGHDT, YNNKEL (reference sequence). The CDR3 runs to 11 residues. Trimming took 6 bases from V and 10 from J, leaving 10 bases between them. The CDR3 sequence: CASRTGTEQFF. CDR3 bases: TGTGCCAGCAGGACCGGGACAGAGCAGTTCTTC.

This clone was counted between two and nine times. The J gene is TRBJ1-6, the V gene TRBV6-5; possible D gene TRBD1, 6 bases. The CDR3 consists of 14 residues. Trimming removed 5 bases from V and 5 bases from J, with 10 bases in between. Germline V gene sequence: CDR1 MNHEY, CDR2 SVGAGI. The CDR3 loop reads CASSLQGDNSPLHF. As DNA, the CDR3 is TGTGCCAGCAGTCTACAGGGTGATAATTCACCCCTCCACTTT.